A selection of T cell receptor beta chains follows, all from one sample in a study of cytomegalovirus exposure and HLA in healthy donors. Generated by immunoSEQ multiplex PCR, the TCRdb table keeps only in-frame clones and is missing some. The sample gives about 140,000 clones, 80% of which show up once; just over 4.5% is in the top ten. Sequencing was performed on PBMCs. The source of these receptors is a man aged 35-49 years in good health and CMV-seronegative. The CDR3 runs from the conserved cysteine through the conserved F or W. The order of the fields is CDR3 protein, CDR3 DNA, clone size, V gene, D gene, J gene. The D gene is left open where the match is weak. Some rows have no size entry. The others give once, few or many, or a class for an expanded clone.

CDR3aa: CSVGQSSGNTIYF; CDR3nt: TGCAGCGTTGGACAGAGCTCTGGAAACACCATATATTTT; abundance: NA; v_gene: TRBV29-1; d_gene: NA; j_gene: TRBJ1-3
CDR3aa: CASRFDRGQNTEAFF; CDR3nt: TGTGCCAGCAGGTTCGACAGGGGACAGAACACTGAAGCTTTCTTT; abundance: NA; v_gene: TRBV2; d_gene: TRBD1; j_gene: TRBJ1-1
CDR3aa: CASSQPGVLDTEQFF; CDR3nt: TGTGCCAGCAGCCAACCCGGGGTTCTCGATACTGAGCAGTTCTTC; abundance: NA; v_gene: TRBV5-4; d_gene: NA; j_gene: TRBJ2-1
CDR3aa: CASSFAGAWNSPLHF; CDR3nt: TGTGCCAGCAGCTTTGCGGGCGCTTGGAATTCACCCCTCCACTTT; abundance: NA; v_gene: TRBV5-4; d_gene: NA; j_gene: TRBJ1-6
CDR3aa: CASSWSPQGGNSPLHF; CDR3nt: TGTGCCAGCAGTTGGTCCCCCCAGGGGGGTAATTCACCCCTCCACTTT; abundance: NA; v_gene: TRBV6-5; d_gene: TRBD1; j_gene: TRBJ1-6
CDR3aa: CASFRGTAARITEAFF; CDR3nt: TGTGCCAGCTTCCGCGGGACGGCAGCCCGAATAACTGAAGCTTTCTTT; abundance: few; v_gene: TRBV28; d_gene: NA; j_gene: TRBJ1-1
CDR3aa: CASSPGQSLYNSPLHF; CDR3nt: TGCGCCAGCAGCCCGGGACAGAGCCTCTATAATTCACCCCTCCACTTT; abundance: once; v_gene: TRBV5-1; d_gene: TRBD1; j_gene: TRBJ1-6
CDR3aa: CAGSLSPRTNSYEQYF; CDR3nt: TGTGCCGGCAGTTTGTCCCCGCGGACTAACTCCTACGAGCAGTACTTC; abundance: NA; v_gene: TRBV27; d_gene: NA; j_gene: TRBJ2-7
CDR3aa: CASRGTIPYEQYF; CDR3nt: TGTGCCAGCAGGGGGACAATACCCTACGAGCAGTACTTC; abundance: NA; v_gene: TRBV27; d_gene: NA; j_gene: TRBJ2-7
CDR3aa: CATSREQGLRGTDTQYF; CDR3nt: TGTGCCACCAGCAGAGAACAGGGCCTCCGCGGAACAGATACGCAGTATTTT; abundance: NA; v_gene: TRBV15; d_gene: NA; j_gene: TRBJ2-3
CDR3aa: CASRGTTNYEQYF; CDR3nt: TGTGCCAGCAGGGGGACAACTAACTACGAGCAGTACTTC; abundance: NA; v_gene: TRBV11-2; d_gene: NA; j_gene: TRBJ2-7
CDR3aa: CASSLVRGSYYEQYF; CDR3nt: TGTGCCAGCAGCTTAGTACGGGGGTCGTACTACGAGCAGTACTTC; abundance: NA; v_gene: TRBV11-2; d_gene: NA; j_gene: TRBJ2-7
CDR3aa: CSVLTSGVSYEQYF; CDR3nt: TGCAGCGTCCTTACTAGCGGGGTATCCTACGAGCAGTACTTC; abundance: NA; v_gene: TRBV29-1; d_gene: TRBD2; j_gene: TRBJ2-7
CDR3aa: CASSRLAGVETQYF; CDR3nt: TGTGCCAGCAGCCGACTAGCGGGGGTGGAGACCCAGTACTTC; abundance: few; v_gene: TRBV4-2; d_gene: TRBD2; j_gene: TRBJ2-5
CDR3aa: CASSRSRPGRTDGYTF; CDR3nt: TGTGCCAGCAGCCGATCCCGTCCAGGCAGAACGGATGGCTACACCTTC; abundance: NA; v_gene: TRBV9; d_gene: NA; j_gene: TRBJ1-2
CDR3aa: CASSSLPGQGSDEQFF; CDR3nt: TGCGCCAGCAGCTCATTACCGGGACAGGGGTCGGATGAGCAGTTCTTC; abundance: NA; v_gene: TRBV5-1; d_gene: TRBD1; j_gene: TRBJ2-1
CDR3aa: CASSDGLGQPQHF; CDR3nt: TGTGCCAGCAGCGACGGGTTAGGCCAGCCCCAGCATTTT; abundance: NA; v_gene: TRBV7-2; d_gene: NA; j_gene: TRBJ1-5
CDR3aa: CASSVGVPETQYF; CDR3nt: TGTGCCAGCAGTGTAGGGGTCCCGGAGACCCAGTACTTC; abundance: once; v_gene: TRBV28; d_gene: NA; j_gene: TRBJ2-5
CDR3aa: CASSLIETGQGVYPGELFF; CDR3nt: TGCGCCAGCAGCCTAATAGAAACGGGACAGGGGGTTTATCCCGGGGAGCTGTTTTTT; abundance: NA; v_gene: TRBV5-1; d_gene: TRBD1; j_gene: TRBJ2-2
CDR3aa: CASSSYHRVVEQYF; CDR3nt: TGTGCCAGCAGCTCGTACCACAGGGTCGTCGAGCAGTACTTC; abundance: once; v_gene: TRBV7-2; d_gene: NA; j_gene: TRBJ2-7
CDR3aa: CASSDPGLAIGNSGELFF; CDR3nt: TGCGCCAGCAGCGATCCGGGACTAGCGATTGGGAATTCCGGGGAGCTGTTTTTT; abundance: NA; v_gene: TRBV5-1; d_gene: TRBD2; j_gene: TRBJ2-2
CDR3aa: CASSVGEASGGYTF; CDR3nt: TGTGCCAGCAGCGTAGGGGAGGCGAGTGGTGGCTACACCTTC; abundance: NA; v_gene: TRBV9; d_gene: NA; j_gene: TRBJ1-2
CDR3aa: CASSQGQGALYEQYF; CDR3nt: TGCGCCAGCAGCCAAGGACAGGGGGCACTCTACGAGCAGTACTTC; abundance: NA; v_gene: TRBV4-1; d_gene: TRBD1; j_gene: TRBJ2-7
CDR3aa: CASSLGGGSYNEQFF; CDR3nt: TGCGCCAGCAGCTTGGGCGGTGGCTCCTACAATGAGCAGTTCTTC; abundance: NA; v_gene: TRBV5-1; d_gene: NA; j_gene: TRBJ2-1
CDR3aa: CASTNRQGPRTDTQYF; CDR3nt: TGTGCCAGTACCAATCGACAGGGGCCACGCACAGATACGCAGTATTTT; abundance: NA; v_gene: TRBV19; d_gene: TRBD1; j_gene: TRBJ2-3
CDR3aa: CAWSTGSNQPQHF; CDR3nt: TGTGCCTGGAGTACAGGTAGCAATCAGCCCCAGCATTTT; abundance: NA; v_gene: TRBV30; d_gene: NA; j_gene: TRBJ1-5
CDR3aa: CASTLGGGRGTDTQYF; CDR3nt: TGTGCCAGCACCCTAGGGGGGGGGAGAGGTACAGATACGCAGTATTTT; abundance: NA; v_gene: TRBV27; d_gene: NA; j_gene: TRBJ2-3
CDR3aa: CASTMDSNMNTEAFF; CDR3nt: TGTGCCAGCACCATGGACAGCAACATGAACACTGAAGCTTTCTTT; abundance: NA; v_gene: TRBV2; d_gene: NA; j_gene: TRBJ1-1
CDR3aa: CASSLSWSGITDTQYF; CDR3nt: TGTGCCAGCAGCTTATCGTGGTCCGGGATAACAGATACGCAGTATTTT; abundance: NA; v_gene: TRBV7-6; d_gene: NA; j_gene: TRBJ2-3
CDR3aa: CASSSRTETNEKLFF; CDR3nt: TGTGCCAGCAGCTCCCGGACAGAGACTAATGAAAAACTGTTTTTT; abundance: NA; v_gene: TRBV7-2; d_gene: NA; j_gene: TRBJ1-4
CDR3aa: CASRGAGTGYGYTF; CDR3nt: TGTGCCAGCAGGGGAGCCGGGACAGGGTATGGCTACACCTTC; abundance: NA; v_gene: TRBV6-5; d_gene: TRBD1; j_gene: TRBJ1-2
CDR3aa: CASSLDSPANTEAFF; CDR3nt: TGTGCCAGCAGCTTGGACAGCCCTGCGAACACTGAAGCTTTCTTT; abundance: NA; v_gene: TRBV5-4; d_gene: NA; j_gene: TRBJ1-1
CDR3aa: CASSPEGQGALYTEAFF; CDR3nt: TGTGCCAGCAGCCCCGAGGGACAGGGGGCTTTATACACTGAAGCTTTCTTT; abundance: NA; v_gene: TRBV14; d_gene: TRBD1; j_gene: TRBJ1-1
CDR3aa: CASSLVRGGGQREQYF; CDR3nt: TGTGCCAGCAGCTTGGTCCGGGGCGGGGGGCAGAGGGAGCAGTACTTC; abundance: NA; v_gene: TRBV5-4; d_gene: TRBD2; j_gene: TRBJ2-7
CDR3aa: CASSPQWAGTYEQYF; CDR3nt: TGTGCCAGCAGTCCTCAATGGGCGGGAACCTACGAGCAGTACTTC; abundance: NA; v_gene: TRBV25-1; d_gene: NA; j_gene: TRBJ2-7
CDR3aa: CATSRGRVYEQYF; CDR3nt: TGTGCCACCAGCAGGGGCAGAGTCTACGAGCAGTACTTC; abundance: NA; v_gene: TRBV15; d_gene: NA; j_gene: TRBJ2-7
CDR3aa: CASTPTSGGLWRDEQYF; CDR3nt: TGTGCCAGCACCCCGACTAGCGGGGGGTTATGGCGAGACGAGCAGTACTTC; abundance: NA; v_gene: TRBV7-2; d_gene: TRBD2; j_gene: TRBJ2-7
CDR3aa: CASSATGVSPTQYF; CDR3nt: TGTGCCAGCAGCGCCACAGGAGTCTCCCCTACGCAGTATTTT; abundance: NA; v_gene: TRBV9; d_gene: NA; j_gene: TRBJ2-3
CDR3aa: CASSQGGEVMNTEAFF; CDR3nt: TGTGCCAGCAGCCAAGGGGGGGAGGTGATGAACACTGAAGCTTTCTTT; abundance: NA; v_gene: TRBV21-1; d_gene: NA; j_gene: TRBJ1-1
CDR3aa: CASSGWRGDQPQHF; CDR3nt: TGTGCCAGCAGCGGTTGGAGGGGCGATCAGCCCCAGCATTTT; abundance: NA; v_gene: TRBV6-5; d_gene: NA; j_gene: TRBJ1-5
CDR3aa: CASSLSGQNYGYTF; CDR3nt: TGTGCCAGCAGCTTAAGCGGACAGAACTATGGCTACACCTTC; abundance: NA; v_gene: TRBV7-2; d_gene: NA; j_gene: TRBJ1-2
CDR3aa: CAISQLADEQFF; CDR3nt: TGTGCCATCAGCCAACTAGCTGATGAGCAGTTCTTC; abundance: NA; v_gene: TRBV10-3; d_gene: NA; j_gene: TRBJ2-1
CDR3aa: CASMGQNYGYTF; CDR3nt: TGTGCCAGTATGGGACAGAACTATGGCTACACCTTC; abundance: NA; v_gene: TRBV6-6; d_gene: TRBD1; j_gene: TRBJ1-2
CDR3aa: CASSLGIMEPTNEKLFF; CDR3nt: TGTGCCAGCAGCTTAGGTATAATGGAGCCAACTAATGAAAAACTGTTTTTT; abundance: once; v_gene: TRBV7-2; d_gene: NA; j_gene: TRBJ1-4
CDR3aa: CASSFDQGANTEAFF; CDR3nt: TGTGCCAGCAGCTTCGACCAGGGGGCCAACACTGAAGCTTTCTTT; abundance: NA; v_gene: TRBV7-3; d_gene: TRBD1; j_gene: TRBJ1-1